One and the same sample provided the 12 T cell receptor beta chains below, sequenced in a study of T cell responses to AZD1222 COVID-19 vaccine. Clones were read by immunoSEQ multiplex PCR, and TCRdb kept only the in-frame ones, dropping some. The sample yields around 97,000 clones, 75% to 90% seen once. The source was peripheral blood, collected on day 0 of AZD1222 vaccination. The receptors shown here come from an adult in good health.

CDR3 region: CASSFSLQGDGTNEKLFF. As DNA, the CDR3 is TGTGCCAGCAGTTTCTCCTTACAGGGTGATGGAACTAATGAAAAACTGTTTTTT. V is TRBV28 and J is TRBJ1-4; D might be TRBD1 (6 bases). This CDR3 is 18 amino acids long. Trimming removed 3 bases from V and 1 base from J, with 18 bases in between. Germline V gene sequence: CDR1 MDHEN, CDR2 SYDVKM. The entire variable domain, with the rest obtained from reference TRBV28 and TRBJ1-4, is as follows: DVKVTQSSRYLVKRTGEKVFLECVQDMDHENMFWYRQDPGLGLRLIYFSYDVKMKEKGDIPEGYSVSREKKERFSLILESASTNQTSMYLCASSFSLQGDGTNEKLFFGSGTQLSVL.

The chain couples TRBV6-2 or TRBV6-3 to TRBJ1-6; D ambiguous. CDR1 MNHEY and CDR2 SVGEGT come from the germline V gene. This CDR3 is built from 16 residues. V lost 2 bases to trimming and J lost 10 bases, with 18 bases between them. The CDR3 protein is CASSYLGPGIVSPLHF. The CDR3 DNA is TGTGCCAGCAGTTACCTAGGCCCGGGAATTGTGTCACCCCTCCACTTT.

V usage is TRBV5-1 and J usage is TRBJ2-5; 9 nucleotides match TRBD1. Germline trimming cut 4 bases from V and 5 bases from J; bases unmatched to any gene: 12. Germline loops: CDR1 SGHRS, CDR2 YFSETQ. The CDR3 consists of 16 residues. As DNA, the CDR3 is TGCGCCAGCAGCCCATCGGGGACAGGGTCTGGGGAGACCCAGTACTTC. Translated, it gives CASSPSGTGSGETQYF.

The CDR3 protein is CASSRQTEAFF. In nucleotides, the CDR3 is TGTGCCAGCAGCCGGCAAACTGAAGCTTTCTTT. J is TRBJ1-1 and V is TRBV5-6; no reliable D call. The V gene's germline CDR1 is SGHDT and CDR2 YYEEEE. The CDR3 contains 11 residues. V shed 4 bases and J shed 5 bases, with 6 bases lying between them.

The chain recombines TRBV10-3 with TRBJ1-1; 10 bases match TRBD1. V was pared by 6 bases and J by 3 bases, with 4 bases of the junction left unmatched. CDR3 length: 14 amino acids. Germline CDR1 and CDR2: ENHRY and SYGVKD. Here the CDR3 reads CAISRTGGDTEAFF. In DNA form, the CDR3 reads TGTGCCATCAGCAGGACAGGGGGGGACACTGAAGCTTTCTTT.

The genes are TRBV10-2 and TRBJ1-5; D perhaps matches TRBD1 (5 bases). The CDR3 is 15 amino acids. Trimming removed 8 bases from V and 1 base from J, with 15 bases in between. Germline assignment: CDR1 WSHSY and CDR2 SAAADI. CDR3 in DNA: TGCGCCAGCGGGGCGGGGAGAGGAAGCAATCAGCCCCAGCATTTT. This gives the protein CASGAGRGSNQPQHF.

CDR3 nucleotides: TGTGCCACCAGTAAGGATGGAAACACCATATATTTT. This gives the protein CATSKDGNTIYF. The rearrangement uses TRBV24-1 and TRBJ1-3; D is unresolved. The CDR3 length is 12 residues. Trimming took 6 bases from V and 3 from J, leaving 5 bases between them. CDR1 and CDR2 from the germline V gene are KGHDR and SFDVKD.

The V call is TRBV7-9, the J call TRBJ2-2; D is unresolved. This CDR3 spans 14 amino acids. Germline lookup yields CDR1 SEHNR and CDR2 FQNEAQ (reference sequence). V was shortened by 1 base and J by 2 bases, with 5 bases between the two germline ends. The CDR3 protein is CASSLEPNTGELFF. CDR3 DNA: TGTGCCAGCAGCTTAGAGCCTAACACCGGGGAGCTGTTTTTT.

The chain has TRBV6-5 and TRBJ2-7, with 9 bases identical to TRBD1. Germline V gene sequence: CDR1 MNHEY, CDR2 SVGAGI. V was clipped by 6 bases and J by 3 bases; unmatched bases: 9. The CDR3 has 15 residues. The DNA of the CDR3 is TGTGCCAGCAGCTGGGACAGGGAGAGTATCTACGAGCAGTACTTC. Protein product: CASSWDRESIYEQYF.

In this sample, this clone turned up once. The V call is TRBV10-3, the J call TRBJ1-1, with 9 bases matching TRBD1. V shed 10 bases and J 1 base; nucleotides not matched to a gene: 10. CDR1 is ENHRY and CDR2 is SYGVKD in the germline V gene. This CDR3 has 15 residues. In DNA form, the CDR3 reads TGTGCCACCCAGACGGGGACAGGGACGAACACTGAAGCTTTCTTT. Translating it yields CATQTGTGTNTEAFF.

This chain connects TRBV18 to TRBJ1-5, with D possibly being TRBD1 (5 bases). CDR3 length equals 13 residues. V dropped 3 bases and J dropped 6 bases, with 9 bases sitting between them. CDR1 is KGHSH and CDR2 is LQKENI in the germline V gene. In DNA, the CDR3 is TGTGCCAGCTCACCTGGACACCCTCAGCCCCAGCATTTT. Protein sequence: CASSPGHPQPQHF.

The rearrangement joins TRBV28 to TRBJ1-5; 8 nucleotides align to TRBD1. Germline-derived CDR1 and CDR2 are MDHEN and SYDVKM. The J segment lost 7 bases and the V segment lost 6 bases, leaving 11 bases of the junction unmatched. This CDR3 comprises 15 residues. The CDR3 region has the DNA TGTGCCAGCAGCCCAGGACAGGGAGCTGGACAGCCCCAGCATTTT. Protein: CASSPGQGAGQPQHF. The entire variable domain, with the rest obtained from reference TRBV28 and TRBJ1-5, is as follows: DVKVTQSSRYLVKRTGEKVFLECVQDMDHENMFWYRQDPGLGLRLIYFSYDVKMKEKGDIPEGYSVSREKKERFSLILESASTNQTSMYLCASSPGQGAGQPQHFGDGTRLSIL.